This T cell receptor (beta chain) stems from a study of blood T cells in healthy people across ages. Trimming left V 5 bases short and J 3 bases short, with 16 bases between. CDR3 length equals 15 residues. Germline V gene data show CDR1 as SNHLY and CDR2 as FYNNEI. Alongside a J-beta primer mix, a sample-barcoded 5' primer served in a second PCR lasting about 7 to 12 cycles. TCRdb itself ran the 5' RACE reads through MiXCR, one entry per CDR3 protein. The sample contains 700,000 or so distinct CDR3 sequences, approximately 40% of which appear only once. The material sequenced was blood. V and J are TRBV2 and TRBJ1-2; a weak D match, TRBD1 (6 bases). The TCR sequence derives from a man older than 75 in good health. CDR3 DNA: TGTGCCAGCAGTTCCGGGACAACAAGGGACTATGGCTACACCTTC. It is translated as CASSSGTTRDYGYTF.